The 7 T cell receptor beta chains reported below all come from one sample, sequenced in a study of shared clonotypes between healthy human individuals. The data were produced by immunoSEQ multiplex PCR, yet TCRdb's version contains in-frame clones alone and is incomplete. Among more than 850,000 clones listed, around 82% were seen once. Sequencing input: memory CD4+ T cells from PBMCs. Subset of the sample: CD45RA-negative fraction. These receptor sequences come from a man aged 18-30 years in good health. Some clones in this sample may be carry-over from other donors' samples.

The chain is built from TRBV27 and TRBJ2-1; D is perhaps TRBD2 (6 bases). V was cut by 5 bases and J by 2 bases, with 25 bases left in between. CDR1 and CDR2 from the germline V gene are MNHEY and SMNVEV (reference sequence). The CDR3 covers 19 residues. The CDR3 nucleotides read TGTGCCAGCAGTCCTAGGCGGGGAAAAGGAATAACCACCTACAATGAGCAGTTCTTC. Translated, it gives CASSPRRGKGITTYNEQFF.

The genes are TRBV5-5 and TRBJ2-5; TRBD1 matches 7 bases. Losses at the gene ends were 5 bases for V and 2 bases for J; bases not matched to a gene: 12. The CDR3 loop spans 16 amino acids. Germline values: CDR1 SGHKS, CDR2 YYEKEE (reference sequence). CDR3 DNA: TGTGCCAGCAGATACGCCCCGGGACAGCCACAAGAGACCCAGTACTTC. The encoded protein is CASRYAPGQPQETQYF.

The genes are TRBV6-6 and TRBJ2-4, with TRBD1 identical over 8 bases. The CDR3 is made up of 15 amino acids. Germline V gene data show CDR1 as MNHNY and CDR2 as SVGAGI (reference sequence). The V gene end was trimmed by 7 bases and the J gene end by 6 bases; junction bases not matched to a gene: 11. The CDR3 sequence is CASTRTGFGGNIQYF. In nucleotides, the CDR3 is TGTGCCAGCACCCGGACAGGGTTTGGTGGAAACATTCAGTACTTC.

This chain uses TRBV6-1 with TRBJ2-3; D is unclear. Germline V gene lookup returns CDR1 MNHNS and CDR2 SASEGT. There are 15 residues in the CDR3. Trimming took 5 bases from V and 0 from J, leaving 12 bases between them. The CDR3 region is CASSLRALSTDTQYF. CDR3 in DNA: TGTGCCAGCAGTCTCCGGGCCCTTAGCACAGATACGCAGTATTTT.

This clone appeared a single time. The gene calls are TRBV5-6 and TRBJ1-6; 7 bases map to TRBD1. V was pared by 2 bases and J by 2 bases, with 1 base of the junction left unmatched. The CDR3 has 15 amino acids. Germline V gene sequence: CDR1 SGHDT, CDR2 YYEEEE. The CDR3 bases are TGTGCCAGCAGCTTAGGGACAGCCTATAATTCACCCCTCCACTTT. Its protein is CASSLGTAYNSPLHF.

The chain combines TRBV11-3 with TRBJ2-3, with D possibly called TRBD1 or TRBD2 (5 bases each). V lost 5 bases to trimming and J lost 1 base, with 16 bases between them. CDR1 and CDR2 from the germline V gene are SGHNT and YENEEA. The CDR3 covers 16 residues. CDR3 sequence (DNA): TGTGCCAGCAGCCCCCGGGACGGATATCGCACAGATACGCAGTATTTT. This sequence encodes CASSPRDGYRTDTQYF.

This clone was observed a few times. DNA of the CDR3: TGTGCCTCTTGGAGGAGAGCGAACACTGAAGCTTTCTTT. This gives the protein CASWRRANTEAFF. The rearrangement uses TRBV30 and TRBJ1-1, with no clear D. Germline loops: CDR1 GTSNPN, CDR2 SVGIG (reference sequence). The CDR3 has 13 amino acids. Trimming cost V 7 bases and J 1 base, with 13 bases left between them.